This is a list of T cell receptor beta chains from one sample in a study of blood T cell repertoires in COVID-19. The repertoire was sequenced with immunoSEQ multiplex PCR; TCRdb's copy has only in-frame clones and lacks some. The table has fewer than 200,000 clones, over 75% seen once. Material for sequencing was peripheral blood. The receptors shown here come from a man in his 70s with active or convalescent COVID-19. Both conserved end residues are part of each CDR3. D genes are given only for firm matches. Size values are once, few and many counts, or a class for expanded clones, and some rows have none.

d_call j_call clone_size v_call cdr3_nt cdr3_aa
NA TRBJ1-2 NA TRBV27 TGTGCCAGCCGTAGCGGGGGGGCGCCTAACTATGGCTACACCTTC CASRSGGAPNYGYTF
TRBD1 TRBJ1-2 NA TRBV2 TGTGCCAGCAGTGCGAGGACAGGGGATTATGGCTACACCTTC CASSARTGDYGYTF
TRBD1 TRBJ1-2 NA TRBV25-1 TGTGCCAGCAGTCCGGGACAGAACATCTATGGCTACACCTTC CASSPGQNIYGYTF
NA TRBJ1-2 NA TRBV7-9 TGTGCCAGCAGTTACTTTGATACCTATGGCTACACCTTC CASSYFDTYGYTF
NA TRBJ2-1 NA TRBV3-1/TRBV3-2 TGTGCCAGCAGCCAAGATCAGTCTGGGTGGGCGTCGAGCTCCTACAATGAGCAGTTCTTC CASSQDQSGWASSSYNEQFF
TRBD1 TRBJ1-1 many TRBV7-9 TGTGCCAGCAGCGCCCGGACAGGGAAAGCTTTCTTT CASSARTGKAFF
NA TRBJ2-7 NA TRBV6-5 TGTGCCAGCAGTTACTCGATTATAGCCTACGAGCAGTACTTC CASSYSIIAYEQYF
NA TRBJ1-1 NA TRBV18 TGTGCCAGCTCTCAAGGACAGCCGAACACTGAAGCTTTCTTT CASSQGQPNTEAFF
NA TRBJ2-7 few TRBV6-5 TGTGCCAGCAGTTATCAGGGTTACGGCTACGAGCAGTACTTC CASSYQGYGYEQYF
TRBD1 TRBJ1-1 NA TRBV19 TGTGCCAGTACCGGGACAGGAATCACTGAAGCTTTCTTT CASTGTGITEAFF
TRBD2 TRBJ2-1 once TRBV19 TGTGCCAGTAGTTTAAGGACCCCCGGGTCCGGGGGGGCCTTTGAGCAGTTCTTC CASSLRTPGSGGAFEQFF
NA TRBJ1-4 once TRBV2 TGTGCCAGCAGTGACAGGGTTGTAGATAATGAAAAACTGTTTTTT CASSDRVVDNEKLFF
NA TRBJ1-2 once TRBV5-1 TGCGCCAGCAGCTTCGCAACGGGGGATGGCTACACCTTC CASSFATGDGYTF
NA TRBJ1-2 NA TRBV7-6 TGTGCCAGCAGCGACCGGGGGGGGATTAGGAGTGGCTACACCTTC CASSDRGGIRSGYTF
NA TRBJ2-7 NA TRBV29-1 TGCAGCGTTGAGCCGGGCCAGGGCTACGAGCAGTACTTC CSVEPGQGYEQYF
NA TRBJ1-1 NA TRBV5-4 TGTGCCAGCAGCTCAGGGATCACTGAAGCTTTCTTT CASSSGITEAFF
NA TRBJ2-3 few TRBV5-1 TGCGCCAGCAGCCCCGACCCCGGGACAAGGCGGAATACGCAGTATTTT CASSPDPGTRRNTQYF
TRBD1 TRBJ1-2 few TRBV6-5 TGTGCCAGCAGTCCCCCGGGACAGGGCTCCTATGGCTACACCTTC CASSPPGQGSYGYTF
TRBD2 TRBJ2-7 NA TRBV10-2 TGCGCCAGCAGCGACCCACAACTAGCGGGGGTCTACGAGCAGTACTTC CASSDPQLAGVYEQYF
TRBD1 TRBJ1-2 NA TRBV12-3/TRBV12-4 TGTGCCAGCACCTTGACAGGGGTCTATGGCTACACCTTC CASTLTGVYGYTF
NA TRBJ2-1 NA TRBV4-3 TGCGCCAGCAGCCAAGATCGGGAATCGGGCAATGAGCAGTTCTTC CASSQDRESGNEQFF
NA TRBJ2-2 NA TRBV4-3 TGCGCCAGCAGCCAAATCCTTATGAGGGCCAACACCGGGGAGCTGTTTTTT CASSQILMRANTGELFF
NA TRBJ1-1 once TRBV7-2 TGTGCCAGCAGCTTAGGAGGAGCGGGGACTGAAGCTTTCTTT CASSLGGAGTEAFF
NA TRBJ1-6 NA TRBV5-8 TGTGCCAGCAGCTTGCGATCGAGCTCCTATAATTCACCCCTCCACTTT CASSLRSSSYNSPLHF
TRBD1 TRBJ1-6 NA TRBV5-6 TGTGCCAGCAGCTATACAGGGGGCTCCTATAATTCACCCCTCCACTTT CASSYTGGSYNSPLHF
TRBD1 TRBJ2-7 once TRBV29-1 TGCAGCGTTGAGGGACAGGGCATTCCCTACGAGCAGTACTTC CSVEGQGIPYEQYF
NA TRBJ1-6 few TRBV6-5 TGTGCCAGCAGACAGAGTTCACCCCTCCACTTT CASRQSSPLHF
TRBD1 TRBJ2-7 NA TRBV7-9 TGTGCCAGCAGCTTAGTGTCGGGACAGGGTTCCTACGAGCAGTACTTC CASSLVSGQGSYEQYF
TRBD1 TRBJ2-7 NA TRBV3-1/TRBV3-2 TGTGCCAGCAGCTCAACCGGGACAGAAATTGAGTACTTC CASSSTGTEIEYF
NA TRBJ1-1 NA TRBV28 TGTGCCAGCAGTTTCACCCAGGGTCTAGGGGTGAACACTGAAGCTTTCTTT CASSFTQGLGVNTEAFF
TRBD2 TRBJ2-5 NA TRBV6-6 TGTGCCAGCAGTCGAACGGGGGGGCAGTACCAAGAGACCCAGTACTTC CASSRTGGQYQETQYF
NA TRBJ2-1 NA TRBV24-1 TGTGCCACCAGTGAGCCTGGGGGGGCCAAGCAGTTCTTC CATSEPGGAKQFF
NA TRBJ1-2 NA TRBV5-1 TGCGCCAGCAGCTTGTCGGGGGGTTATGGCTACACCTTC CASSLSGGYGYTF
TRBD1 TRBJ1-2 few TRBV5-6 TGTGCCAGCAGCTTGTCCGACAGGGGTCACGGCTACACCTTC CASSLSDRGHGYTF
TRBD1 TRBJ1-5 NA TRBV13 TGTGCCAGCAGCTTGGGACAGGGACTCAATCAGCCCCAGCATTTT CASSLGQGLNQPQHF
NA TRBJ1-1 NA TRBV30 TGTGCCTGGAGTGTAAACAGGGTCCCTGAAGCTTTCTTT CAWSVNRVPEAFF
NA TRBJ2-1 NA TRBV10-1 TGCGCCAGCAGTGAGGTCCACACAGGGAGCAATGAGCAGTTCTTC CASSEVHTGSNEQFF
NA TRBJ1-3 NA TRBV6-5 TGTGCCAGCAAGGACGGCGACAGCTCTGGAAACACCATATATTTT CASKDGDSSGNTIYF
TRBD1 TRBJ1-6 NA TRBV2 TGTGCCAGCAGTGGATCAACAGGGGATTCACCCCTCCACTTT CASSGSTGDSPLHF
NA TRBJ1-1 NA TRBV2 TGTGCCAGCAGTGAACAGGGAGGGTACACTGAAGCTTTCTTT CASSEQGGYTEAFF
TRBD1 TRBJ1-4 NA TRBV7-9 TGTGCCAGCAACACGTACAGGGGTTCTAATGAAAAACTGTTTTTT CASNTYRGSNEKLFF
TRBD1 TRBJ1-4 NA TRBV2 TGTGCCAGCTTCCGGGACAGGGGATCTGGAGGTGAAAAACTGTTTTTT CASFRDRGSGGEKLFF
TRBD1 TRBJ1-6 NA TRBV30 TGTGCCTGGAGTCCACTGGACAGGAATTCACCCCTCCACTTT CAWSPLDRNSPLHF